The 2 T cell receptor beta chains presented below share a single source sample, sequenced in a study of cytotoxic CD8 clonotypes in ibrutinib-treated CLL. Data came from immunoSEQ multiplex PCR; TCRdb stores just in-frame clones and leaves some out. The sample yields some 160,000 clones, roughly 86% seen once. This sample comprised PBMCs, obtained after 12 months of ibrutinib treatment. These receptors all stem from a human donor with chronic lymphocytic leukemia.

V gene TRBV7-9 combines with J gene TRBJ2-1, with 9 positions matching TRBD2. CDR1 is SEHNR, CDR2 FQNEAQ, per germline (reference sequence). V lost 8 bases and J lost 0; bases outside the gene matches: 5. This CDR3 contains 15 residues. In nucleotides, the CDR3 is TGTGCCAGCGGCCATAGCGGGAGCTCCTACAATGAGCAGTTCTTC. Translating gives CASGHSGSSYNEQFF.

This chain joins TRBV13 and TRBJ1-5; TRBD1 matches at 8 bases. The CDR3 length is 16 residues. From germline, CDR1 is PRHDT and CDR2 FYEKMQ (reference sequence). V lost 5 bases, J lost 4 bases, and 10 bases stayed unmatched. The CDR3: CASSRAGQGLNQPQHF. The CDR3 DNA reads as TGTGCCAGCAGCCGAGCCGGACAGGGATTGAATCAGCCCCAGCATTTT.